A selection of T cell receptor beta chains follows, all from one sample in a study of beta chain features in type 1 diabetes. Sequenced by immunoSEQ multiplex PCR; TCRdb stores in-frame clones only, minus some. The sample lists hundreds of thousands of clones, around 16% occurring once. Source material: naive CD4+ T cells from blood. The receptors were sampled from a man aged 18-30 years with type 1 diabetes. The CDR3 runs from the conserved cysteine through the conserved F or W. Fields, in order: J gene, V gene, D gene, clone size, CDR3 DNA, CDR3 protein. D genes are given only for firm matches. The size field is filled for only some rows; it gives once, few, many or a size class.

J gene: TRBJ2-7
V gene: TRBV4-2
D gene: TRBD2
clone size: few
CDR3 DNA: TGTGCCAGCAGCCAACGTAAAGCGGGAGGTATCTCCTACGAGCAGTACTTC
CDR3 protein: CASSQRKAGGISYEQYF

J gene: TRBJ2-3
V gene: TRBV11-2
D gene: TRBD2
clone size: NA
CDR3 DNA: TGTGCCAGCAGCTTTCAGACTAGCGGTCGGGGGACAGATACGCAGTATTTT
CDR3 protein: CASSFQTSGRGTDTQYF

J gene: TRBJ2-1
V gene: TRBV25-1
D gene: TRBD2
clone size: NA
CDR3 DNA: TGTGCCAGCAGCCCTCCGGGACTAGCGGTCAATGAGCAGTTCTTC
CDR3 protein: CASSPPGLAVNEQFF

J gene: TRBJ2-1
V gene: TRBV7-2
D gene: NA
clone size: NA
CDR3 DNA: TGTGCCAGCAGCCCGGGGAGTACTTTGAATGAGCAGTTCTTC
CDR3 protein: CASSPGSTLNEQFF

J gene: TRBJ2-7
V gene: TRBV5-1
D gene: NA
clone size: NA
CDR3 DNA: TGCGCCAGCAGCTTGACCCCGGGGTACGAGCAGTACTTC
CDR3 protein: CASSLTPGYEQYF

J gene: TRBJ2-2
V gene: TRBV7-2
D gene: TRBD2
clone size: NA
CDR3 DNA: TGTGCCAGCACCCTATACCGGAAGCGGGGGAACACCGGGGAGCTGTTTTTT
CDR3 protein: CASTLYRKRGNTGELFF

J gene: TRBJ2-1
V gene: TRBV27
D gene: NA
clone size: few
CDR3 DNA: TGTGCCAGCGGGAGAACCGGCTCCTACAATGAGCAGTTCTTC
CDR3 protein: CASGRTGSYNEQFF

J gene: TRBJ2-7
V gene: TRBV4-1
D gene: NA
clone size: few
CDR3 DNA: TGCGCCAGCAGCCAAGATGGGAGTACCAAGCAGTACTTC
CDR3 protein: CASSQDGSTKQYF

J gene: TRBJ2-1
V gene: TRBV4-1
D gene: TRBD2
clone size: few
CDR3 DNA: TGCGCCAGCAGCCCCCCAACTAGCGAACACAATGAGCAGTTCTTC
CDR3 protein: CASSPPTSEHNEQFF

J gene: TRBJ1-1
V gene: TRBV15
D gene: NA
clone size: NA
CDR3 DNA: TGTGCCACCAGCAGAGCTAGCGCAGGGAACACTGAAGCTTTCTTT
CDR3 protein: CATSRASAGNTEAFF

J gene: TRBJ2-5
V gene: TRBV20-1
D gene: NA
clone size: few
CDR3 DNA: TGCAGTGCCTTTTTACTAGGCGCACAGTACTTC
CDR3 protein: CSAFLLGAQYF

J gene: TRBJ1-2
V gene: TRBV7-2
D gene: TRBD1
clone size: few
CDR3 DNA: TGCGATCGGGGACAGTCAAAAACGGGAGGCTACACCTTC
CDR3 protein: CDRGQSKTGGYTF

J gene: TRBJ2-3
V gene: TRBV7-9
D gene: TRBD2
clone size: few
CDR3 DNA: TGTGCCAGCAGCCCGAGACCAGCGGGAGCCATAGATACGCAGTATTTT
CDR3 protein: CASSPRPAGAIDTQYF

J gene: TRBJ1-5
V gene: TRBV2
D gene: TRBD1
clone size: few
CDR3 DNA: TGTGCCAGCAGTTCCGGGACAGGGGGCTATCAGCCCCAGCATTTT
CDR3 protein: CASSSGTGGYQPQHF

J gene: TRBJ1-2
V gene: TRBV30
D gene: NA
clone size: few
CDR3 DNA: TGTGCCTGGAGTGTACAACCGGGGGTGAACTATGGCTACACCTTC
CDR3 protein: CAWSVQPGVNYGYTF

J gene: TRBJ2-2
V gene: TRBV5-6
D gene: TRBD2
clone size: NA
CDR3 DNA: TGTGCCAGCAGCTTCCCGGGACTAGCGGGAGGTAAAGGGACCGGGGAGCTGTTTTTT
CDR3 protein: CASSFPGLAGGKGTGELFF

J gene: TRBJ2-2
V gene: TRBV7-9
D gene: TRBD1
clone size: NA
CDR3 DNA: TGTGCCAGCAGCTTAGTGGAGACAGGGCCGGCCGGGGAGCTGTTTTTT
CDR3 protein: CASSLVETGPAGELFF

J gene: TRBJ1-2
V gene: TRBV7-2
D gene: TRBD1
clone size: NA
CDR3 DNA: TGTGCCAGCAGCCGAGGGACAGGGGGCTATGGCTACACCTTC
CDR3 protein: CASSRGTGGYGYTF

J gene: TRBJ1-1
V gene: TRBV29-1
D gene: NA
clone size: few
CDR3 DNA: TGCAGCGTTACCGCTTTGTCTAAGACTGAAGCTTTCTTT
CDR3 protein: CSVTALSKTEAFF

J gene: TRBJ2-6
V gene: TRBV23-1
D gene: TRBD2
clone size: NA
CDR3 DNA: TGCGCCAGCAAACTGGGACTAGCGGGCTACTCTGGGGCCAACGTCCTGACTTTC
CDR3 protein: CASKLGLAGYSGANVLTF

J gene: TRBJ1-6
V gene: TRBV4-3
D gene: TRBD1
clone size: NA
CDR3 DNA: TGCGCCAGCAGCCAACTTCACGGTGCAGGGGGGAATTCACCCCTCCACTTT
CDR3 protein: CASSQLHGAGGNSPLHF

J gene: TRBJ2-7
V gene: TRBV27
D gene: TRBD2
clone size: NA
CDR3 DNA: TGTGCCAGCAGTTCTAGCGGGAGGGCCAGAAGGAGTCGCTACGAGCAGTACTTC
CDR3 protein: CASSSSGRARRSRYEQYF

J gene: TRBJ1-5
V gene: TRBV6-6
D gene: NA
clone size: few
CDR3 DNA: TGTGCCAGCAGTTACGGAGGAGGGGGCAATCAGCCCCAGCATTTT
CDR3 protein: CASSYGGGGNQPQHF

J gene: TRBJ2-5
V gene: TRBV5-4
D gene: TRBD2
clone size: NA
CDR3 DNA: TGTGCCAGCAGCCCCGGTAGCGGGAGGACGTACCAAGAGACCCAGTACTTC
CDR3 protein: CASSPGSGRTYQETQYF

J gene: TRBJ2-7
V gene: TRBV10-2
D gene: TRBD2
clone size: few
CDR3 DNA: TGCGCCACTTCTAGCGGGGGGGCACTTTACGAGCAGTACTTC
CDR3 protein: CATSSGGALYEQYF

J gene: TRBJ1-3
V gene: TRBV30
D gene: NA
clone size: few
CDR3 DNA: TGTGCCTGGACCCTGGGGGGGTTCGGAAACACCATATATTTT
CDR3 protein: CAWTLGGFGNTIYF

J gene: TRBJ2-3
V gene: TRBV20-1
D gene: NA
clone size: few
CDR3 DNA: TGCAGGGGGGGAACAGATACGCAGTATTTT
CDR3 protein: CRGGTDTQYF

J gene: TRBJ1-4
V gene: TRBV30
D gene: TRBD1
clone size: few
CDR3 DNA: TGTGCCTGGAGTGGACAGGGTGGCCCTGAAAAACTGTTTTTT
CDR3 protein: CAWSGQGGPEKLFF

J gene: TRBJ1-2
V gene: TRBV7-9
D gene: NA
clone size: NA
CDR3 DNA: TGTGCCAGCAGCCGACCTACTGAAGGAGGACCATCCTATGGCTACACCTTC
CDR3 protein: CASSRPTEGGPSYGYTF

J gene: TRBJ2-2
V gene: TRBV29-1
D gene: NA
clone size: NA
CDR3 DNA: TGCAGCGCGAAACCCCAGGTGCTCACCGGGGAGCTGTTTTTT
CDR3 protein: CSAKPQVLTGELFF

J gene: TRBJ2-1
V gene: TRBV29-1
D gene: TRBD2
clone size: NA
CDR3 DNA: TGCAGCCATTATACTAGCGGGAGGGCCGAAAATGAGCAGTTCTTC
CDR3 protein: CSHYTSGRAENEQFF

J gene: TRBJ2-4
V gene: TRBV27
D gene: TRBD1
clone size: NA
CDR3 DNA: TGTGCCAGCAGTTTATCCCGGACAGGGGGCCTGTGGTTC
CDR3 protein: CASSLSRTGGLWF

J gene: TRBJ1-4
V gene: TRBV29-1
D gene: TRBD1
clone size: NA
CDR3 DNA: TGCAGCGTTTTGACAGGGTTACATGAAAAACTGTTTTTT
CDR3 protein: CSVLTGLHEKLFF

J gene: TRBJ2-1
V gene: TRBV28
D gene: TRBD2
clone size: NA
CDR3 DNA: TGTGCCAGCAGTCTCTTTAGCGGGACCTACAATGAGCAGTTCTTC
CDR3 protein: CASSLFSGTYNEQFF

J gene: TRBJ2-1
V gene: TRBV18
D gene: NA
clone size: few
CDR3 DNA: TGTGCCAGCTCACCAGGGTACGGCGGTTCCTACAATGAGCAGTTCTTC
CDR3 protein: CASSPGYGGSYNEQFF

J gene: TRBJ2-7
V gene: TRBV28
D gene: TRBD1
clone size: NA
CDR3 DNA: TGTGCCAGCAGGGGACAGGGGGTGGACGAGCAGTACTTC
CDR3 protein: CASRGQGVDEQYF

J gene: TRBJ2-6
V gene: TRBV14
D gene: TRBD1
clone size: NA
CDR3 DNA: TGTGCCAGCAGCCCTACAGGGGCTCCTGGGGCCAACGTCCTGACTTTC
CDR3 protein: CASSPTGAPGANVLTF

J gene: TRBJ2-1
V gene: TRBV23-1
D gene: TRBD1
clone size: many
CDR3 DNA: TGCGCCAGCAGTCATTCGACAGGGTTCAATGAGCAGTTCTTC
CDR3 protein: CASSHSTGFNEQFF

J gene: TRBJ1-2
V gene: TRBV5-6
D gene: NA
clone size: NA
CDR3 DNA: TGTGCCAGCAGCCCAGGATCTAACTATGGCTACACCTTC
CDR3 protein: CASSPGSNYGYTF

J gene: TRBJ2-1
V gene: TRBV5-4
D gene: TRBD2
clone size: few
CDR3 DNA: TGTGCCAGCAGCAGCGGGACTAGCGGCCTTGGGGATGAGCAGTTCTTC
CDR3 protein: CASSSGTSGLGDEQFF

J gene: TRBJ2-3
V gene: TRBV7-9
D gene: TRBD1
clone size: NA
CDR3 DNA: TGTGCCAGCAGCACCCGACAGGGAACTAGCACAGATACGCAGTATTTT
CDR3 protein: CASSTRQGTSTDTQYF

J gene: TRBJ1-2
V gene: TRBV5-1
D gene: NA
clone size: NA
CDR3 DNA: TGCGCCAGCAGCGGAGGGACGGAGAACTATGGCTACACCTTC
CDR3 protein: CASSGGTENYGYTF

J gene: TRBJ1-2
V gene: TRBV6-6
D gene: NA
clone size: few
CDR3 DNA: TGTGCCAGCAGCCGACGACAGGTCTATGGCTACACCTTC
CDR3 protein: CASSRRQVYGYTF

J gene: TRBJ2-1
V gene: TRBV7-8
D gene: NA
clone size: NA
CDR3 DNA: TGTGCCAGCAGCCCAGGACGGGGGAGATACAATGAGCAGTTCTTC
CDR3 protein: CASSPGRGRYNEQFF

J gene: TRBJ2-1
V gene: TRBV28
D gene: TRBD1
clone size: NA
CDR3 DNA: TGTGCCAGCAGTCCGACAGGGGGTGAGCAGTTCTTC
CDR3 protein: CASSPTGGEQFF

J gene: TRBJ2-1
V gene: TRBV6-5
D gene: TRBD1
clone size: few
CDR3 DNA: TGTGCCAGCAGCTACAAAGGGACAGGGACCTACAATGAGCAGTTCTTC
CDR3 protein: CASSYKGTGTYNEQFF

J gene: TRBJ1-1
V gene: TRBV28
D gene: NA
clone size: NA
CDR3 DNA: TGTGCCATGGGGCCACAGGGGAACACTGAAGCTTTCTTT
CDR3 protein: CAMGPQGNTEAFF

J gene: TRBJ1-1
V gene: TRBV7-9
D gene: NA
clone size: few
CDR3 DNA: TGTGCCAGCACCCCTCGCACTGAAGCTTTCTTT
CDR3 protein: CASTPRTEAFF

J gene: TRBJ2-5
V gene: TRBV6-5
D gene: TRBD2
clone size: NA
CDR3 DNA: TGTGCTTCAAGCGGGGGGGCAGAGACCCAGTACTTC
CDR3 protein: CASSGGAETQYF

J gene: TRBJ1-2
V gene: TRBV5-1
D gene: NA
clone size: NA
CDR3 DNA: TGCGCCAGCAGCTTGGCCCCCAACACGGGAGACCCCTATGGCTACACCTTC
CDR3 protein: CASSLAPNTGDPYGYTF

J gene: TRBJ2-1
V gene: TRBV12-5
D gene: NA
clone size: few
CDR3 DNA: TGTGCTAGTGGTTTATTAGATGAGCAGTTCTTC
CDR3 protein: CASGLLDEQFF

J gene: TRBJ2-7
V gene: TRBV29-1
D gene: TRBD1
clone size: few
CDR3 DNA: TGCAGCGTTGAGGGGGCGACAGGGTATTACGAGCAGTACTTC
CDR3 protein: CSVEGATGYYEQYF

J gene: TRBJ1-3
V gene: TRBV5-4
D gene: NA
clone size: NA
CDR3 DNA: TGTGCCAGCAGCTTGGCGAAGAGCTCTGGAAACACCATATATTTT
CDR3 protein: CASSLAKSSGNTIYF

J gene: TRBJ2-1
V gene: TRBV4-2
D gene: TRBD1
clone size: NA
CDR3 DNA: TGTGCCAGCAGCCAGGACGACAGGGGATTACATGAGCAGTTCTTC
CDR3 protein: CASSQDDRGLHEQFF

J gene: TRBJ1-1
V gene: TRBV18
D gene: NA
clone size: NA
CDR3 DNA: TGTGCCAGCTCACCTGACAGGCAAACTAACACTGAAGCTTTCTTT
CDR3 protein: CASSPDRQTNTEAFF

J gene: TRBJ2-7
V gene: TRBV5-1
D gene: TRBD1
clone size: NA
CDR3 DNA: TGCGCCAGCAGCTTTAGTCCACGGGACAGGGGAAACTACGAGCAGTACTTC
CDR3 protein: CASSFSPRDRGNYEQYF

J gene: TRBJ2-5
V gene: TRBV30
D gene: NA
clone size: NA
CDR3 DNA: TGTGCCTGGAGTCGGGGCGGACAGTTCCAAGAGACCCAGTACTTC
CDR3 protein: CAWSRGGQFQETQYF

J gene: TRBJ1-1
V gene: TRBV27
D gene: TRBD1
clone size: NA
CDR3 DNA: TGTGCCAGCAGGACAGGGGGCTGGACTGAAGCTTTCTTT
CDR3 protein: CASRTGGWTEAFF

J gene: TRBJ2-7
V gene: TRBV10-3
D gene: TRBD1
clone size: NA
CDR3 DNA: TGTGCCATCAGACCCGGGACAGGGGTTAACGAGCAGTACTTC
CDR3 protein: CAIRPGTGVNEQYF

J gene: TRBJ2-3
V gene: TRBV7-2
D gene: NA
clone size: NA
CDR3 DNA: TGTGCCAGCAGCTTTATTCCACTTAGCACAGATACGCAGTATTTT
CDR3 protein: CASSFIPLSTDTQYF